These 10 T cell receptor beta chains came from one sample sequenced in a study of spatial heterogeneity in lung cancer. Time point described: blood at routine non-recurrence follow-up after resection. A single record per CDR3 protein comes from TCRdb applying MiXCR to the 5' RACE reads. The sample lists around 11,000 distinct CDR3 sequences, roughly 9.1% occurring once. The starting material was PBMCs, obtained at follow-up. All receptors come from a female donor with early-stage non-small cell lung cancer.

This clonotype came up many times. The chain employs TRBV6-6 and TRBJ2-5; 8 bases are shared with TRBD2. Trimming at V came to 6 bases and at J to 7 bases, leaving 10 bases not matched to a gene. Germline V gives CDR1 MNHNY, CDR2 SVGAGI (reference sequence). This CDR3 contains 14 residues. CDR3 amino acids: CASRNSGAAGTQYF. The CDR3 coding sequence is TGTGCCAGCAGGAATAGCGGGGCCGCCGGGACCCAGTACTTC.

This clonotype was detected ten times or more. This chain connects TRBV12-3 or TRBV12-4 to TRBJ1-1; 7 bases fit TRBD1. The trim removed 6 bases at V and 1 base at J, leaving 5 bases unmatched. This CDR3 comprises 14 residues. The CDR3 nucleotides are TGTGCCAGCAGGCCCAGGGGGGCGAACACTGAAGCTTTCTTT. Its protein product is CASRPRGANTEAFF.

This chain joins TRBV12-3 or TRBV12-4 and TRBJ2-1, with 8 nucleotides matching TRBD2. The V and J ends lost 6 bases and 6 bases, in that order; junction bases with no gene match: 7. The CDR3 is 14 amino acids. The CDR3 loop reads CASSLGTRGNEQFF. The CDR3 DNA follows: TGTGCCAGCAGCCTCGGGACTAGGGGCAATGAGCAGTTCTTC.

The table lists this clonotype with many counts. The chain uses TRBV5-4 and TRBJ2-1, with D perhaps assigned TRBD1 or TRBD2 (6 bases each). This CDR3 spans 16 amino acids. Looked up from germline, CDR1 is SGHNT and CDR2 is YYREEE (reference sequence). Trimming removed 5 bases at V and 2 bases at J, with 17 bases between. The CDR3 bases are TGTGCCAGCAGGCAAATTGGGCGGGACACCTACAATGAGCAGTTCTTC. This codes for CASRQIGRDTYNEQFF. The full variable domain, its missing parts supplied by reference TRBV5-4 and TRBJ2-1, is ETGVTQSPTHLIKTRGQQVTLRCSSQSGHNTVSWYQQALGQGPQFIFQYYREEENGRGNFPPRFSGLQFPNYSSELNVNALELDDSALYLCASRQIGRDTYNEQFFGPGTRLTVL.

This clonotype was detected many times. This chain connects TRBV10-1 to TRBJ2-1, with 10 bases identical to TRBD2. CDR3 size: 14 residues. Trimming cost V 5 bases and J 4 bases; bases outside gene matches: 2. From germline, CDR1 is WNHNN and CDR2 SYGVQD (reference sequence). CDR3 coding DNA: TGCGCCAGCAGTCTAGCGGGGGTATACAATGAGCAGTTCTTC. Translation: CASSLAGVYNEQFF.

In its sample, this clonotype was seen many times. The rearrangement links TRBV30 to TRBJ2-6; TRBD1 aligns across 9 bases. Germline V gives CDR1 GTSNPN, CDR2 SVGIG (reference sequence). The CDR3 length is 18 residues. The ends lost 1 base at V and 2 bases at J; junction bases unmatched: 9. CDR3 region: CAWSAGTGSRAGANVLTF. The CDR3 coding sequence is TGTGCCTGGAGTGCGGGGACAGGGTCTCGGGCTGGGGCCAACGTCCTGACTTTC.

The table lists this clonotype with many counts. This chain uses TRBV20-1 with TRBJ1-2; 10 bases map to TRBD1. This CDR3 has 12 residues. V lost 6 bases, J lost 8 bases, and 6 bases stayed unmatched. Looked up from germline, CDR1 is DFQATT and CDR2 is SNEGSKA (reference sequence). CDR3 DNA sequence: TGCAGTGCGCATCCGGACAGGGGGGGCTACACCTTC. This sequence encodes CSAHPDRGGYTF.

This clonotype is medium-sized (0.01 to 0.1%) within its sample. The V call is TRBV14, the J call TRBJ2-7; D not certain. CDR1 and CDR2 from the germline V gene are SGHDN and FVKESK. Trimming cost V 1 base and J 4 bases, with 5 bases left between them. The CDR3 has 12 residues. The CDR3 nucleotides are TGTGCCAGCAGCCAAGCCCGATACGAGCAGTACTTC. Translating gives CASSQARYEQYF.

This sequence joins TRBV5-1 and TRBJ2-3; 7 nucleotides agree with TRBD2. CDR1 is SGHRS, CDR2 YFSETQ, per germline. The CDR3 consists of 15 residues. With 3 bases clipped from V and 5 bases from J, the junction kept 9 bases outside the gene matches. The CDR3 coding sequence is TGCGCCAGCAGCTCCGGGACTACTCTGGGAGATACGCAGTATTTT. It translates to CASSSGTTLGDTQYF.

The gene calls are TRBV6-5 and TRBJ2-7, with D possibly matching TRBD1 (5 bases). The CDR3 has 14 amino acids. V gave up 4 bases and J gave up 2 bases, with 12 bases separating them. The germline gives CDR1 MNHEY, CDR2 SVGAGI. CDR3 sequence (DNA): TGTGCCAGCAGTTCCCCTCTCAGGGCCTACGAGCAGTACTTC. Encoded protein: CASSSPLRAYEQYF.